These 5 T cell receptor beta chains came from one sample sequenced in a study of OX40 agonist ivuxolimab in advanced cancers. Generated by immunoSEQ multiplex PCR, the TCRdb table keeps only in-frame clones and is missing some. The sample carries 100,000 to 120,000 clones, more than 70% recorded once. Sequenced material: CD4+ or CD8+ T cells sorted from blood, taken in a trial of the OX40 agonist ivuxolimab. The receptors were gathered from an adult with an advanced solid tumor such as melanoma, head and neck, liver or kidney cancer.

V and J are TRBV18 and TRBJ1-1; TRBD1 aligns across 7 bases. Germline V gene sequence: CDR1 KGHSH, CDR2 LQKENI. V shed 3 bases and J 1 base; nucleotides not matched to a gene: 2. The CDR3 runs 14 residues. The CDR3 DNA is TGTGCCAGCTCACCTCCAGGGGGGAACACTGAAGCTTTCTTT. Its protein product is CASSPPGGNTEAFF.

V and J are TRBV6-5 and TRBJ2-2; D might be TRBD1 (6 bases). The length of the CDR3 is 13 residues. The germline V and J ends were trimmed by 5 bases and 6 bases, with 10 bases remaining between them. The germline V gene has CDR1 MNHEY and CDR2 SVGAGI. CDR3 residues: CASSPGAAGELFF. In DNA form, the CDR3 reads TGTGCCAGCAGTCCAGGGGCGGCCGGGGAGCTGTTTTTT.

This chain joins TRBV7-9 and TRBJ1-6; 8 bases map to TRBD1. V lost 3 bases and J lost 9; bases outside the gene matches: 4. The length of the CDR3 is 14 residues. CDR1 and CDR2 (germline): SEHNR, FQNEAQ (reference sequence). DNA for the CDR3: TGTGCCAGCAGCTTTAGGGACAGGACTTCACCCCTCCACTTT. This codes for CASSFRDRTSPLHF.

This clone was found a few times. This rearrangement joins TRBV11-2 to TRBJ2-1; no definite D call. The CDR3 consists of 16 residues. V lost 4 bases to trimming and J lost 2 bases, with 15 bases between them. Germline loops: CDR1 SGHAT, CDR2 FQNNGV. CDR3 coding DNA: TGTGCCAGCAGCTCCCTTGGACCGAACGCCTACAATGAGCAGTTCTTC. Encoded protein: CASSSLGPNAYNEQFF. Full variable domain (rest looked up from reference TRBV11-2 and TRBJ2-1): EAGVAQSPRYKIIEKRQSVAFWCNPISGHATLYWYQQILGQGPKLLIQFQNNGVVDDSQLPKDRFSAERLKGVDSTLKIQPAKLEDSAVYLCASSSLGPNAYNEQFFGPGTRLTVL.

The rearrangement uses TRBV14 and TRBJ1-1; 7 bases are shared with TRBD1. The ends lost 4 bases at V and 3 bases at J; junction bases unmatched: 11. CDR1 is SGHDN, CDR2 FVKESK, per germline. This CDR3 has 16 amino acids. CDR3 loop: CASSPTDRRRDTEAFF. The DNA for the CDR3 is TGTGCCAGCAGCCCCACGGACAGGCGGCGGGACACTGAAGCTTTCTTT.